The 24 T cell receptor beta chains below all came from one sample that was sequenced in a study of blood T cell repertoires in COVID-19. Sequencing was performed with immunoSEQ multiplex PCR; in TCRdb, only in-frame clones are kept and a portion is missing. The sample holds some 80,000 clones, 79% seen once. The sequenced sample consisted of peripheral blood. These receptors all stem from a woman of 80 years or more with active or convalescent COVID-19.

This clone was found a few times. The rearrangement links TRBV2 to TRBJ1-1, with TRBD1 matching 8 bases. Germline-derived CDR1 and CDR2 are SNHLY and FYNNEI. The V segment lost 7 bases and the J segment 4 bases; nucleotides outside the gene matches: 11. This CDR3 region has 15 residues. The CDR3 reads CASTQEGQGGTEAFF. The CDR3 region has the DNA TGTGCCAGCACCCAAGAAGGACAGGGCGGCACTGAAGCTTTCTTT.

This chain uses TRBV2 with TRBJ1-5; possibly TRBD1 for D (6 bases). The CDR3 contains 17 residues. Germline V gene data show CDR1 as SNHLY and CDR2 as FYNNEI. V lost 4 bases and J lost 0, with 16 bases in between. DNA for the CDR3: TGTGCCAGCAGTGGGCCCTACAGGGCCAATAGCAATCAGCCCCAGCATTTT. This gives the protein CASSGPYRANSNQPQHF.

About this clone itself: Its ends do not fully match the called genes, so a read error is possible. The sample holds other DNA sequences that translate to the same CDR3. The V and J genes are TRBV7-3 and TRBJ2-2; 12 bases are a match to TRBD2. Germline CDR1 and CDR2: SGHTA and FQGTGA. There are 18 residues in the CDR3. CDR3 DNA sequence: TGTGCCAGCAGTTTAATGCCGGGACTAGCGGGCAACGGCGGGGAGCTGTTTTTT. This codes for CASSLMPGLAGNGGELFF.

The V call is TRBV6-6, the J call TRBJ2-7; D is perhaps TRBD2 (7 bases). The germline V gene encodes CDR1 MNHNY and CDR2 SVGAGI (reference sequence). Trimming took off 6 bases at V and 2 bases at J, with 14 bases between the two ends. This CDR3 comprises 14 residues. CDR3 DNA sequence: TGTGCCAGCAGCTCCGAGGGGGGGGCCTACGAGCAGTACTTC. It yields the protein CASSSEGGAYEQYF.

This clone has just a few counts. This chain joins TRBV27 and TRBJ1-6; D not certain. Deletions cut 3 bases from V and 7 bases from J, with 4 bases between. The germline V gene has CDR1 MNHEY and CDR2 SMNVEV (reference sequence). The CDR3 sequence is 12 residues long. CDR3 amino acids: CASSLTNSPLHF. CDR3 nucleotide sequence: TGTGCCAGCAGTTTGACAAATTCACCCCTCCACTTT.

The chain has TRBV7-8 and TRBJ2-1; no firm D call. Germline-derived CDR1 and CDR2 are SGHVS and FQNEAQ. Trimming took 1 base from V and 0 from J, leaving 10 bases between them. CDR3 length equals 16 residues. In nucleotides, the CDR3 is TGTGCCAGCAGCTTAGATACGGTGAGCTCCTACAATGAGCAGTTCTTC. This sequence encodes CASSLDTVSSYNEQFF. The variable domain in full, completed from reference TRBV7-8 and TRBJ2-1, reads GAGVSQSPRYKVAKRGQDVALRCDPISGHVSLFWYQQALGQGPEFLTYFQNEAQLDKSGLPSDRFFAERPEGSVSTLKIQRTQQEDSAVYLCASSLDTVSSYNEQFFGPGTRLTVL.

Worth noting for this clone: One end of the junction is discordant with germline, which a read error may explain. The rearrangement joins TRBV11-2 to TRBJ2-7; D may be TRBD1 (6 bases). The V gene's germline CDR1 is SGHAT and CDR2 FQNNGV. This CDR3 contains 11 residues. The CDR3 nucleotides are TGTGCCAGCAGCTTAGTAGGGGGTTTCGCATTC. Residues: CASSLVGGFAF.

The V call is TRBV19, the J call TRBJ1-5; tentatively, D is TRBD1 (6 bases). The CDR3 totals 14 residues. Germline values: CDR1 LNHDA, CDR2 SQIVND (reference sequence). Trimming left V 4 bases short and J 6 bases short, with 13 bases between. Here the CDR3 DNA reads TGTGCCAGTAGTACGACAGGAGGAAGTCAGCCCCAGCATTTT. Residues: CASSTTGGSQPQHF.

This chain uses TRBV30 with TRBJ1-4; D is ambiguous. V was trimmed by 4 bases and J by 5 bases, leaving 14 bases between them. This CDR3 comprises 14 residues. In germline, CDR1 is GTSNPN, CDR2 SVGIG (reference sequence). The CDR3 protein is CAWTPGSLNEKLFF. In DNA form, the CDR3 reads TGTGCCTGGACCCCCGGGAGTTTAAATGAAAAACTGTTTTTT.

The chain combines TRBV7-3 with TRBJ2-1; TRBD1 agrees at 7 bases. Germline CDR1 SGHTA, CDR2 FQGTGA. Unmatched junction bases numbered 3, after V lost 4 bases and J lost 6 bases. The CDR3 spans 13 residues. DNA of the CDR3: TGTGCCAGCAGCTCGGGACAGTTCAATGAGCAGTTCTTC. This encodes CASSSGQFNEQFF.

In its sample, this clone was seen a few times. The CDR3 protein is CASSQVYGGGKQYF. The DNA for the CDR3 is TGCGCCAGCAGCCAAGTTTATGGGGGAGGCAAGCAGTACTTC. V is TRBV4-1 and J is TRBJ2-7; tentative D call: TRBD2 (6 bases). Germline V gives CDR1 MGHRA, CDR2 YSYEKL. This CDR3 has 14 residues. Trimming pared 1 base from V and 8 bases from J, leaving 15 bases between.

The rearrangement links TRBV28 to TRBJ2-5, with D maybe TRBD1 (5 bases). CDR3 length equals 11 residues. Germline CDR1 is MDHEN and CDR2 is SYDVKM. The V gene lost 2 bases and the J gene lost 9 bases, with 7 bases spanning the gap. The CDR3 protein is CASSLVGAQYF. CDR3 sequence (DNA): TGTGCCAGCAGTTTAGTAGGGGCCCAGTACTTC.

The J gene is TRBJ1-1, the V gene TRBV10-3; D is unresolved. Trimming stripped 8 bases from V and 4 bases from J, with 11 bases between. The CDR3 sequence is 12 residues long. The germline CDR1 and CDR2 sequences are ENHRY and SYGVKD. CDR3 bases: TGTGCCATCCGGAGAGGTCGCACTGAAGCTTTCTTT. It translates to CAIRRGRTEAFF.

This clone turned up a few times. The rearrangement uses TRBV11-2 and TRBJ2-5; maybe TRBD1 (6 bases). The CDR3 has 16 residues. Germline loops: CDR1 SGHAT, CDR2 FQNNGV. V gave up 4 bases and J gave up 2 bases, with 17 bases separating them. Here the CDR3 reads CASSSGQRQPQETQYF. The CDR3 DNA follows: TGTGCCAGCAGCTCCGGACAGCGCCAACCGCAAGAGACCCAGTACTTC.

The gene calls are TRBV5-1 and TRBJ2-5, with 10 nucleotides matching TRBD2. The ends lost 1 base at V and 5 bases at J; junction bases unmatched: 2. Germline V lookup: CDR1 SGHRS, CDR2 YFSETQ. CDR3 size: 14 residues. The CDR3, as DNA: TGCGCCAGCAGCTTGAGCGGGGGGGCGGAGACCCAGTACTTC. This codes for CASSLSGGAETQYF.

The chain uses TRBV13 and TRBJ2-4; 12 bases agree with TRBD1. Per germline, CDR1 PRHDT and CDR2 FYEKMQ (reference sequence). The CDR3 runs 17 residues. J was trimmed by 9 bases and V by 5 bases; bases with no gene match: 14. The chain's CDR3 is CASSPSGTGGVGSIQYF. The CDR3 DNA is TGTGCCAGCAGCCCCAGCGGGACAGGGGGCGTTGGGAGCATTCAGTACTTC.

The rearrangement uses TRBV19 and TRBJ2-1; TRBD2 agrees at 12 bases. The CDR3 contains 17 residues. V gave up 4 bases and J gave up 7 bases; unmatched junction bases: 11. Germline CDR1 and CDR2: LNHDA and SQIVND (reference sequence). The CDR3 sequence: CASSNRLAGVGRNEQFF. The CDR3, as DNA: TGTGCCAGTAGTAACCGACTAGCGGGAGTGGGTAGAAATGAGCAGTTCTTC.

V is TRBV4-3 and J is TRBJ2-7; D unresolved. The germline gives CDR1 LGHNA, CDR2 YSLEER. The CDR3 has 14 residues. Trimming took off 0 bases at V and 3 bases at J, with 9 bases between the two ends. The CDR3 loop is CASSQEVRSYEQYF. Written as DNA, the CDR3 is TGCGCCAGCAGCCAAGAGGTCCGCAGCTACGAGCAGTACTTC.

This chain joins TRBV7-9 and TRBJ1-2; D unclear. The CDR3 is 15 residues long. Trimming took off 5 bases at V and 0 bases at J, with 13 bases between the two ends. CDR1 and CDR2 from the germline V gene are SEHNR and FQNEAQ (reference sequence). CDR3 protein: CASSPTVGANYGYTF. In DNA, the CDR3 is TGTGCCAGCAGCCCGACTGTCGGGGCTAACTATGGCTACACCTTC.

The V gene is TRBV10-1, the J gene TRBJ2-5, with a possible D match to TRBD1 (5 bases). This CDR3 has 14 residues. V gave up 7 bases and J gave up 5 bases, with 17 bases separating them. Germline V CDR1 and CDR2: WNHNN, SYGVQD (reference sequence). Here the CDR3 DNA reads TGCGCCAGCACTGTCGGGTGGGGCTGGGAGACCCAGTACTTC. It is translated as CASTVGWGWETQYF.

The V gene is TRBV3-1 (or the pseudogene TRBV3-2), the J gene TRBJ2-1, with TRBD2 matching over 12 bases. The germline V gene has CDR1 LGHDT and CDR2 YNNKEL (reference sequence). Losses at the gene ends were 0 bases for V and 7 bases for J; bases not matched to a gene: 7. This CDR3 comprises 17 residues. CDR3 in amino acids: CASSQDLAGGPGNEQFF. Written as DNA, the CDR3 is TGTGCCAGCAGCCAAGATCTAGCGGGGGGGCCCGGGAATGAGCAGTTCTTC.

The CDR3 spells CASNRGQGAYEQYF. The CDR3 nucleotides read TGTGCCAGCAATCGGGGCCAGGGGGCTTACGAGCAGTACTTC. The gene calls are TRBV2 and TRBJ2-7, with 8 nucleotides matching TRBD1. V lost 7 bases, J lost 4 bases, and 9 bases stayed unmatched. The CDR3 spans 14 residues. Germline V gene sequence: CDR1 SNHLY, CDR2 FYNNEI. Together with reference TRBV2 and TRBJ2-7, the CDR3 gives the full variable domain: EPEVTQTPSHQVTQMGQEVILRCVPISNHLYFYWYRQILGQKVEFLVSFYNNEISEKSEIFDDQFSVERPDGSNFTLKIRSTKLEDSAMYFCASNRGQGAYEQYFGPGTRLTVT.

This rearrangement joins TRBV6-2 or TRBV6-3 to TRBJ1-1; D is undetermined. CDR1 and CDR2 from the germline V gene are MNHEY and SVGEGT. This CDR3 has 14 amino acids. Trimming removed 0 bases from V and 1 base from J, with 6 bases in between. The CDR3 protein is CASSYSSANTEAFF. In DNA form, the CDR3 reads TGTGCCAGCAGTTACTCGAGTGCGAACACTGAAGCTTTCTTT.

This clone has a handful of counts. The V and J genes are TRBV4-1 and TRBJ2-6; 9 nucleotides agree with TRBD1. Germline CDR1 MGHRA, CDR2 YSYEKL. The CDR3 contains 22 residues. V lost 0 bases to trimming and J lost 1 base; unmatched junction nucleotides: 16. The CDR3 DNA is TGCGCCAGCAGCCAAGAGGGAGGACCGGGACAGGGTATTCTATCTGGGGCCAACGTCCTGACTTTC. It codes for CASSQEGGPGQGILSGANVLTF.